Listed below are T cell receptor beta chains from one sample, sequenced in a study of blood T cell repertoires in COVID-19. Data came from immunoSEQ multiplex PCR; TCRdb stores just in-frame clones and leaves some out. The table records about 120,000 clones, around 82% of them present only once. Sequenced material: peripheral blood. The source is a woman in her sixties with acute or convalescent COVID-19. CDR3s include the opening cysteine and the closing phenylalanine or tryptophan. A D gene is named only where the DNA matches it firmly. Expanded clones get a size class; other rows say once, few or many, or leave the size out.

D gene	V gene	clone size	J gene	CDR3 DNA	CDR3 protein
-	TRBV10-3	-	TRBJ1-1	TGTGCCATCAGTGAGAGGGGGAGGAACACTGAAGCTTTCTTT	CAISERGRNTEAFF
-	TRBV7-2	-	TRBJ2-1	TGTGCCAGCAGCTTAGAAAACAGTTACAATGAGCAGTTCTTC	CASSLENSYNEQFF
-	TRBV6-1	-	TRBJ1-1	TGTGCCAGCAGTGATCGCCGGGGAGGCACTGAAGCTTTCTTT	CASSDRRGGTEAFF
TRBD1	TRBV7-8	-	TRBJ1-5	TGTGCCAGCAGCTTAGGGACAGGGACCCAGCCCCAGCATTTT	CASSLGTGTQPQHF
TRBD2	TRBV7-3	-	TRBJ2-5	TGTGCCAGCAGCTTAGGGCAGCGGGGGGTTCAAGAGACCCAGTACTTC	CASSLGQRGVQETQYF
TRBD1	TRBV7-2	-	TRBJ1-4	TGTGCCAGCAGCCGCGGACAGGCCTACAATGAAAAACTGTTTTTT	CASSRGQAYNEKLFF
-	TRBV19	few	TRBJ1-6	TGTGCCAGTAGTATAGGAACGGCAGGGAGGTCACCCCTCCACTTT	CASSIGTAGRSPLHF
-	TRBV7-2	few	TRBJ1-2	TGTGCCAGCAGCTTAGATCAGGGGCCAAGGTATGGCTACACCTTC	CASSLDQGPRYGYTF
-	TRBV12-3/TRBV12-4	-	TRBJ1-2	TGTGCCAGCAGTTTTTGGACAGAAGGCTACACCTTC	CASSFWTEGYTF
TRBD1	TRBV6-5	-	TRBJ1-2	TGTGCCAGCAGACGGGACAGAGGCTATGGCTACACCTTC	CASRRDRGYGYTF
-	TRBV10-3	-	TRBJ2-7	TGTGCCATCAGTGAGCGAGACAGCTACGAGCAGTACTTC	CAISERDSYEQYF
-	TRBV2	-	TRBJ2-3	TGTGCCAGCAGTGGGGAGAGTACGCAGTATTTT	CASSGESTQYF
TRBD1	TRBV4-1	few	TRBJ2-1	TGCGCCAGCAGCCACCTCGGGACAGGGAATTACAATGAGCAGTTCTTC	CASSHLGTGNYNEQFF
-	TRBV2	-	TRBJ1-5	TGTGCCAGCAGTGTGCAGAATCAGCCCCAGCATTTT	CASSVQNQPQHF
-	TRBV4-2	-	TRBJ1-6	TGTGCCAGCAGCCGAACAGCTTCCTCTAATTCACCCCTCCACTTT	CASSRTASSNSPLHF
TRBD1	TRBV18	-	TRBJ1-2	TGTGCCAGCTCACCACTCTCCGGACAGGGTTTACGCGATGGCTACACCTTC	CASSPLSGQGLRDGYTF
-	TRBV11-3	-	TRBJ2-5	TGTGCCAGCAGCTTAGGTTGGAGAGAGACCCAGTACTTC	CASSLGWRETQYF
TRBD2	TRBV24-1	once	TRBJ2-1	TGTGCCACAGGTAGCGGGGGCCGCTACAATGAGCAGTTCTTC	CATGSGGRYNEQFF
TRBD1	TRBV5-1	-	TRBJ1-1	TGCGCCAGCAGCTTGTACGGACAGGAGGGGACTGAAGCTTTCTTT	CASSLYGQEGTEAFF
-	TRBV14	-	TRBJ2-5	TGTGCCAGCAGCCAAGATTTTCCCCTAGGTGAAGAGACCCAGTACTTC	CASSQDFPLGEETQYF
TRBD1	TRBV5-4	few	TRBJ1-2	TGTGCCAGCAGCTTGGAGATCACAGGGGGCCCGAATGGCTACACCTTC	CASSLEITGGPNGYTF
-	TRBV2	-	TRBJ1-3	TGTGCCAGCAGTGAAGCGCTAGTAAACACTGGAAACACCATATATTTT	CASSEALVNTGNTIYF
-	TRBV2	-	TRBJ1-5	TGTGCCAGCAGTGTTGGGCAGGGTAATCAGCCCCAGCATTTT	CASSVGQGNQPQHF
-	TRBV4-3	-	TRBJ2-1	TGCGCCAGCAGCGTCCCGGGACTTAGCTTCAATGAGCAGTTCTTC	CASSVPGLSFNEQFF
-	TRBV27	-	TRBJ1-4	TGTGCCAGCAGTCTACAGCTGGCTAATGAAAAACTGTTTTTT	CASSLQLANEKLFF
TRBD1	TRBV5-1	-	TRBJ2-3	TGCGCCAGCAGCCGCGGGACAGGGAAGGATACGCAGTATTTT	CASSRGTGKDTQYF
-	TRBV20-1	-	TRBJ1-3	TGCAGTGCTAGTAAGGCACAGGGAAACACCATATATTTT	CSASKAQGNTIYF
TRBD1	TRBV5-1	-	TRBJ2-5	TGCGCCAGCAGCTTGGAGGCACTACAGGGGGCCCCCCAAGAGACCCAGTACTTC	CASSLEALQGAPQETQYF
TRBD1	TRBV5-1	few	TRBJ2-3	TGCGCCAGCAGCGAGACAGGGAGTTCGGCAGATACGCAGTATTTT	CASSETGSSADTQYF
-	TRBV28	-	TRBJ2-5	TGTGCCAGCAGTCGCGGGGGCCGGAGGCAAGAGACCCAGTACTTC	CASSRGGRRQETQYF
-	TRBV19	-	TRBJ1-6	TGTGCCAGTACCCCCCGGCCAGGGATTTCACCCCTCCACTTT	CASTPRPGISPLHF
TRBD2	TRBV5-1	-	TRBJ2-7	TGCGCCAGCAGCTTCGGGGGGGCGGACTACGAGCAGTACTTC	CASSFGGADYEQYF
-	TRBV3-1/TRBV3-2	-	TRBJ1-1	TGTGCCAGCAGCCGGAGAGGGTTCAACACTGAAGCTTTCTTT	CASSRRGFNTEAFF
-	TRBV7-2	once	TRBJ1-2	TGTGCCAGCAGCGCCCTTGGGGGGTCGGGCTACACCTTC	CASSALGGSGYTF
TRBD1	TRBV19	-	TRBJ1-1	TGTGCCAGTAGTAAAGGGACAGGGCGGGCGGACACTGAAGCTTTCTTT	CASSKGTGRADTEAFF
TRBD2	TRBV24-1	-	TRBJ2-2	TGTGCCACCAGTGACGTAGCGGGGGGGCCTAATATCGGGGAGCTGTTTTTT	CATSDVAGGPNIGELFF
TRBD1	TRBV5-6	-	TRBJ1-2	TGTGCCAGCCTCCGGGAGGGGACAGGGACCGTCTATGGCTACACCTTC	CASLREGTGTVYGYTF
-	TRBV19	-	TRBJ1-6	TGTGCCAGTAGCCTATGGTTACAGGGAAATTCACCCCTCCACTTT	CASSLWLQGNSPLHF
-	TRBV6-6	-	TRBJ1-1	TGTGCCAGCAGTTACTCGGGAGAGAACACTGAAGCTTTCTTT	CASSYSGENTEAFF
-	TRBV9	-	TRBJ1-3	TGTGCCAGCAGCGTAGATGAGGCGGTTGTCGACACCATATATTTT	CASSVDEAVVDTIYF
TRBD2	TRBV12-3/TRBV12-4	-	TRBJ2-3	TGTGCCTGCTTAGCGGGGGTGGAAGATACGCAGTATTTT	CACLAGVEDTQYF
TRBD1	TRBV18	-	TRBJ2-7	TGTGCCAGCTCAGACAGGGCATCCTACGAGCAGTACTTC	CASSDRASYEQYF
TRBD1	TRBV19	-	TRBJ1-6	TGTGCCAGTAGTATTCAGGGGGCGCCTAATTCACCCCTCCACTTT	CASSIQGAPNSPLHF
TRBD1	TRBV12-5	-	TRBJ1-1	TGTGCTAGTGGTTTGGTAGGGACAGCCCTTGAAGCTTTCTTT	CASGLVGTALEAFF
-	TRBV28	-	TRBJ1-2	TGTGCCAGCACCCCCGTACAGGGATATAACTATGGCTACACCTTC	CASTPVQGYNYGYTF
TRBD1	TRBV5-6	-	TRBJ1-5	TGTGCCAGCAGCGGTTACGACAGGGTCAATCAGCCCCAGCATTTT	CASSGYDRVNQPQHF
TRBD2	TRBV28	-	TRBJ2-2	TGTGCCAGAAACCCTGGGCGGGGGGCGAGCACCGGGGAGCTGTTTTTT	CARNPGRGASTGELFF
-	TRBV11-3	-	TRBJ1-1	TGTGCCAGCAGAATAGGGGCAGGGTCGGGGAACACTGAAGCTTTCTTT	CASRIGAGSGNTEAFF
TRBD1	TRBV28	-	TRBJ1-2	TGTGCCAGCAGGCGGGACAGGGGGTCCTATGGCTACACCTTC	CASRRDRGSYGYTF
-	TRBV30	-	TRBJ1-5	TGTGCCTGGAGTGTGGGCCGGGGGCAGCCCCAGCATTTT	CAWSVGRGQPQHF
-	TRBV19	few	TRBJ1-1	TGTGCCAGTACTTCCCCCCAACAGGGTATAGGAGCTTTCTTT	CASTSPQQGIGAFF
-	TRBV4-3	few	TRBJ1-1	TGCGCCAGCAGCCAAGCCGACAGGCTGAACACTGAAGCTTTCTTT	CASSQADRLNTEAFF
-	TRBV12-5	few	TRBJ1-1	TGTGCTAGTGGGACTAGGACCTTGATGAACACTGAAGCTTTCTTT	CASGTRTLMNTEAFF
-	TRBV5-6	-	TRBJ1-1	TGTGCCAGCAGCTTAAACCAGGGAACGATGAACACTGAAGCTTTCTTT	CASSLNQGTMNTEAFF
-	TRBV6-7	once	TRBJ1-4	TGTGCCAGCAGTGCGAGGGGGTCAACTAATGAAAAACTGTTTTTT	CASSARGSTNEKLFF
-	TRBV2	-	TRBJ1-2	TGTGCCAGGGAGGGAGGGAACGATGGCTACACCTTC	CAREGGNDGYTF
-	TRBV28	-	TRBJ2-7	TGTGCCAGCAGTTTTACCTACGAGCAGTACTTC	CASSFTYEQYF
TRBD2	TRBV9	-	TRBJ2-5	TGTGCCAGCAGCGTTAAAGGGACTAAGACCCAGTACTTC	CASSVKGTKTQYF